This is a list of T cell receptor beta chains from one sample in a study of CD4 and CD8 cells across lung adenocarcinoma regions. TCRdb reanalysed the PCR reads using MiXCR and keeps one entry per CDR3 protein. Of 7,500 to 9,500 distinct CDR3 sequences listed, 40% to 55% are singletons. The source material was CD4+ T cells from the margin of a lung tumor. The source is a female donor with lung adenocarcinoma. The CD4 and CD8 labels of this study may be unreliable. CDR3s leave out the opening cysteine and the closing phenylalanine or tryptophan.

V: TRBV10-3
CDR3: AISTPGDTDTQY

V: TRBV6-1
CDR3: ASSRPGTGGEEQF

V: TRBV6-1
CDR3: ASSKLAEYNEQF

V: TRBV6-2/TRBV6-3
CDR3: ASSLGPFGMAREEKLF

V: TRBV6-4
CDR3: ASRKDSSYNSPLH

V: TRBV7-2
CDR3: ASSLGSAARDTQY

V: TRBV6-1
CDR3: ASSESVGQGAELQY

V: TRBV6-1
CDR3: ASSAGLAGGVIQY

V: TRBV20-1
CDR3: SAHNRDTGNTEAF

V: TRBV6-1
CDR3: ASSRVLRGQGVDTIY

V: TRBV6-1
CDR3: ASSWDRAKEIQY

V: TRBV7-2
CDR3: ASSPRGGGGSYNEQF

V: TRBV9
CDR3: ASSVVPGVRRDTQY

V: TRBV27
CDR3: ASSLSSGSLNNEQF

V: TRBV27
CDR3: ASRMRGGGSYEQY

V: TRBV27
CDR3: ASSATGNEQF

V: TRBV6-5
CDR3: ASSYYGTGGTSPLH